This T cell receptor beta chain comes out of a study of metastatic and nonmetastatic thyroid tumors. About the study: For malignant and benign thyroid patients, tumor or nodule tissue and blood were the sources whose repertoires were compared. Study results and caveats: Significantly greater TCR beta diversity was reportedly found in malignant thyroid tumors than in benign nodules (in blood and tumor).

In the original processing: CDR3 differences across clinicopathological groups were used to build a distant-metastasis classifier for papillary thyroid cancer. From the PCR reads, TCRdb re-called clones with MiXCR. The V and J calls come from TCRdb's annotation, not from the publication. The repertoire holds about 43,000 clones, around 2.9% seen once, with approximately 9.6% in the top ten. This clone showed up many times. Antigen: not known. After removal of 8 bases from V and 4 bases from J, the junction contained 4 bases not matched to a gene. Looked up from germline, CDR1 is SNHLY and CDR2 is FYNNEI. This CDR3 has 14 amino acids. Thyroid surgery took place with no prior treatment in any patient.

This TCR was recovered from a female donor with papillary thyroid cancer or a benign thyroid nodule (not recorded which). Some clones in this sample may be carry-over from other donors' samples. The chain is built from TRBV2 and TRBJ2-1; 11 bases align to TRBD2. The specimen sequenced was blood. The CDR3 DNA follows: TGTGCCAGCGGAGGGACTAGCGGATACAATGAGCAGTTCTTC. Translated, it gives CASGGTSGYNEQFF.